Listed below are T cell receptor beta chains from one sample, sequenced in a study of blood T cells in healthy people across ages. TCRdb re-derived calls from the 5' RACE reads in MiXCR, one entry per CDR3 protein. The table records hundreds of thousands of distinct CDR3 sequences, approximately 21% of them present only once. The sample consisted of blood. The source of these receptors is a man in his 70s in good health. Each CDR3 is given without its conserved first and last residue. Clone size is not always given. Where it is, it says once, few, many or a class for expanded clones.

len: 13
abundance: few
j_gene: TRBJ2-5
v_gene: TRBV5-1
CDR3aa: ASREDRGLSETQY

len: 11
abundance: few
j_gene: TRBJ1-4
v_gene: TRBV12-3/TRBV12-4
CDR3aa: ASSLGGFEKLF

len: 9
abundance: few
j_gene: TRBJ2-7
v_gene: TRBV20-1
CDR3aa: SAQGQSEQY

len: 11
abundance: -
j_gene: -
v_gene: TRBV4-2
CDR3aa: ASSQDTENEQF

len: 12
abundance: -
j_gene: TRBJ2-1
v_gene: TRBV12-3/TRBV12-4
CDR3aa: AGSPDGTYNEQF

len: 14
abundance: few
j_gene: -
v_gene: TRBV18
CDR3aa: ASSPSWTGLWDEQY

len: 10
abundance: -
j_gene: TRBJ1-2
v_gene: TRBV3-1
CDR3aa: ASSSGATGYT

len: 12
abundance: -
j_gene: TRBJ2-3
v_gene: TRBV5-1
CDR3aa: ASSLGESADTQY

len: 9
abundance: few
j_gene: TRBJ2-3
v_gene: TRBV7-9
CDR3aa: ASGPTDTQY

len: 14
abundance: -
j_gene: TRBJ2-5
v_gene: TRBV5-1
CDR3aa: ASSLSTSGTQETQY

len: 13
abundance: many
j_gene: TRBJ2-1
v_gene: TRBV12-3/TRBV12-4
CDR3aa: ASSTRLADYNEQF

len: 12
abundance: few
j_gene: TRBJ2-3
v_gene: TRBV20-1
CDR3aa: SAPQAGGDDTQY

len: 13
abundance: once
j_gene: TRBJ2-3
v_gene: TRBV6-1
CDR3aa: ASRHGGAIADTQY

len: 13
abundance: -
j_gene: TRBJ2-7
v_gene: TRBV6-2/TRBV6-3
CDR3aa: ASNQFVDPVYEQY

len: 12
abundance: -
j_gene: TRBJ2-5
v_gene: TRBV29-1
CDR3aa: SVERTSGIGTQY

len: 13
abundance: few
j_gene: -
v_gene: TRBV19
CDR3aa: ASSTGGTGNNEQF

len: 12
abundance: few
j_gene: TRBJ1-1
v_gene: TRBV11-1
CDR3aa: ASSTDRAGVEAF

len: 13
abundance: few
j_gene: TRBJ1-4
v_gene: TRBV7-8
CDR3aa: ASSPWTGNDEKLF

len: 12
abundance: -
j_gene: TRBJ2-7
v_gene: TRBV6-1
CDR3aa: ASSPGLVGCGQY

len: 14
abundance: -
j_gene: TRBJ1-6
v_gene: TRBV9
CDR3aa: ASSVDLPGASSPLH

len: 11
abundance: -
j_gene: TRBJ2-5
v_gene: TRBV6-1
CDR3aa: ASSANGGETQY

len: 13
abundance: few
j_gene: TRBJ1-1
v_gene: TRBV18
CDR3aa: ASSPPGILNTEAF

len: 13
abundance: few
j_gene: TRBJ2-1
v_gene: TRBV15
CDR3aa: ATSREASGYNEQF

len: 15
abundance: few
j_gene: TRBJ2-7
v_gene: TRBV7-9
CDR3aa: ASSLANRGGTSYEQY

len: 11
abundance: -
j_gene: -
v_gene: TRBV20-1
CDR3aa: SAFRTGDYEQY

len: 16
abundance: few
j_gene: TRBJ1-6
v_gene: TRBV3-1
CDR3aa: ASSPGGARSSYNSPLH